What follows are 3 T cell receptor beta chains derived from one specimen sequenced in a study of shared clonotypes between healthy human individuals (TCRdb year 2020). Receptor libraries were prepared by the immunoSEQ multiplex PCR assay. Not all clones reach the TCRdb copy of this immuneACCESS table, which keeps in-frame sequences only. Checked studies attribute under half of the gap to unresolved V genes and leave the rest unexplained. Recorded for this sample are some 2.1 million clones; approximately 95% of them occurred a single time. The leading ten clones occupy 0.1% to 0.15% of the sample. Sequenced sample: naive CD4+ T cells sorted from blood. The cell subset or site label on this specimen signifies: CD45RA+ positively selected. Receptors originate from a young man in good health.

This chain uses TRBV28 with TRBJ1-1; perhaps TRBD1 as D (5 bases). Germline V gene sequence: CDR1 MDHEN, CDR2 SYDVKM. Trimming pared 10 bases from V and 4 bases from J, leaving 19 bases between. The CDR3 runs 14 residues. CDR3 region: CATLTEGRVTEAFF. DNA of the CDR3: TGTGCCACACTCACCGAGGGGCGGGTCACTGAAGCTTTCTTT.

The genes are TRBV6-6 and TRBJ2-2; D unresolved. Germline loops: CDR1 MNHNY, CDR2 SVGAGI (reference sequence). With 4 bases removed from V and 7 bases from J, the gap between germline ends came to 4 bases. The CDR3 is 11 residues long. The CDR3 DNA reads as TGTGCCAGCAGTTGGGTCGGGGAGCTGTTTTTT. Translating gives CASSWVGELFF.

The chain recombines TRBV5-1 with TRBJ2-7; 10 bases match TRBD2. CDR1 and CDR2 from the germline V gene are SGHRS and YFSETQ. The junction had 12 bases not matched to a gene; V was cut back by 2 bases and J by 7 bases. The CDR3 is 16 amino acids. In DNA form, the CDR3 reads TGCGCCAGCAGCTTTTCCAGCACTAGCGGGGTGGGGGAGCAGTACTTC. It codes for CASSFSSTSGVGEQYF.